The clone carrying this T cell receptor (beta chain) was observed a few times. Antigen specificity is unknown. TCRdb's copy holds only in-frame clones and misses some; the assay was immunoSEQ multiplex PCR. This table holds 600,000 to 700,000 clones, around three quarters found once. This CDR3 has 15 residues. Germline CDR1 is SGHRS and CDR2 is YFSETQ. The ends were cut back, 4 bases at V and 3 bases at J, with 14 bases in the middle. Among the donors, all were Caucasian adults who lived in Nashville, Tennessee. The sample originates from a study of shared clonotypes between healthy human individuals. General study points: For sorted subsets, rarefaction showed incomplete sequencing despite large depth. Naive CD4 clonotypes were shared across a few donors at about 5%.

The TCR comes from a woman younger than 45 in good health. This rearrangement joins TRBV5-1 to TRBJ2-1, with unresolved D. Material: memory CD4+ T cells sorted from blood. Subset: CD45RA-negative fraction. The CDR3 DNA follows: TGCGCCAGCAGCCCTGCTTCCGCAGGCTACAATGAGCAGTTCTTC. Encoded protein: CASSPASAGYNEQFF.